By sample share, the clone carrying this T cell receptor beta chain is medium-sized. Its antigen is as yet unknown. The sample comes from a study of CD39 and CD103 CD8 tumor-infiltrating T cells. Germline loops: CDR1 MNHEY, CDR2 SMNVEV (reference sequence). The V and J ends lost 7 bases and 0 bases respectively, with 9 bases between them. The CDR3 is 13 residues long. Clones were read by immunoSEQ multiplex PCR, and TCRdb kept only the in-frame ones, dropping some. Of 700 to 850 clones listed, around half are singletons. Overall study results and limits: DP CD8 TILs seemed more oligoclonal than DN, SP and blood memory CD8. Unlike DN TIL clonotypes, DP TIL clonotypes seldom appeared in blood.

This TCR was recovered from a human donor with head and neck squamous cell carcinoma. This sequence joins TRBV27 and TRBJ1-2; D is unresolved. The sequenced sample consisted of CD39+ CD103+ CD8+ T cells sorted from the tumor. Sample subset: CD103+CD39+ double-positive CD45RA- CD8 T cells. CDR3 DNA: TGTGCCAGCATGGGCACCTCTAACTATGGCTACACCTTC. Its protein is CASMGTSNYGYTF.